A selection of T cell receptor beta chains follows, all from one sample in a study of blood T cell repertoires in COVID-19. Here immunoSEQ multiplex PCR was the method, and the copy in TCRdb shows in-frame clones only, minus some. Found here are about 220,000 clones, less than 85% of them singletons; the top ten hold 7.2%. Input material: peripheral blood. The receptor set was obtained from a woman in her 70s with acute or convalescent COVID-19. Each CDR3 is given with its conserved first and last residue. Size tells how often a clone was seen (once, few, many) or the class of an expanded clone, and some rows leave it out.

-,TRBV4-2,CASSQDSDSLNEKLFF
few,TRBV9,CASSVGMGRDNEQFF
-,TRBV9,CASSGEGVAWDTQYF
once,TRBV6-2/TRBV6-3,CASSHSAGPAYEQYF
-,TRBV3-1/TRBV3-2,CASSQDRVLGQAFF
-,TRBV5-1,CASSLGDKTGELFF
-,TRBV7-2,CASSLSHRSSPGNTIYF
-,TRBV6-2/TRBV6-3,CASSSWTGGDQETQYF
-,TRBV5-6,CASSSLAITDEQFF
-,TRBV27,CASPPPGQEYYGYTF
once,TRBV4-1,CASSSRGQEQFF
-,TRBV7-9,CASSNLYEQYF